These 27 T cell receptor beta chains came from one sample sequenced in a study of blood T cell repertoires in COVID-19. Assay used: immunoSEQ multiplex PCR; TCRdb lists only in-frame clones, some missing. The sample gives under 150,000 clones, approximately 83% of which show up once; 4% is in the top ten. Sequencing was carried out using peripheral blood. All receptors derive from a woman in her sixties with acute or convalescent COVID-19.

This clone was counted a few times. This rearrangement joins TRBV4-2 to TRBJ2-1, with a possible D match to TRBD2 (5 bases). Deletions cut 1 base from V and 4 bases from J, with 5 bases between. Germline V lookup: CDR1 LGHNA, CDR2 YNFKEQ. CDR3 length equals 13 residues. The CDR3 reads CASSQGTYNEQFF. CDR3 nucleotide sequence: TGTGCCAGCAGCCAAGGGACTTACAATGAGCAGTTCTTC.

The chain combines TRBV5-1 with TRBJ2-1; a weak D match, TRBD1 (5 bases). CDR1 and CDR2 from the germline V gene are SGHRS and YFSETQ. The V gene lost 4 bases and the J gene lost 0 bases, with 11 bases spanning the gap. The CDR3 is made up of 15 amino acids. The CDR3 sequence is CASSPTDSSYNEQFF. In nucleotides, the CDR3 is TGCGCCAGCAGCCCGACAGACAGCTCCTACAATGAGCAGTTCTTC.

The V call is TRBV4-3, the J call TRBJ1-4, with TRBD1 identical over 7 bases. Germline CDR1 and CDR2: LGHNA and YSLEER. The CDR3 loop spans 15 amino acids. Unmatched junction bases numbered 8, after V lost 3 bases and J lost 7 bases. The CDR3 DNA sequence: TGCGCCAGCAGCCATGCACAGGGGTTTGTTGAAAAACTGTTTTTT. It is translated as CASSHAQGFVEKLFF.

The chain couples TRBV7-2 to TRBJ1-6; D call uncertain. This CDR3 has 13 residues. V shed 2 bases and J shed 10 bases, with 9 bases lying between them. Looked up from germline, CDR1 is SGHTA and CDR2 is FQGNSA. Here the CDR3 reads CASSLTVGSPLHF. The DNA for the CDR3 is TGTGCCAGCAGCTTAACCGTGGGCTCACCCCTCCACTTT.

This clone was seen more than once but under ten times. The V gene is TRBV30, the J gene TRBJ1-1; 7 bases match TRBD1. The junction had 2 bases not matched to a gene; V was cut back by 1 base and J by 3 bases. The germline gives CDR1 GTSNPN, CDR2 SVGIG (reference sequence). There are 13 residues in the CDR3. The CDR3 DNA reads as TGTGCCTGGAGTGCACAGGGGTACACTGAAGCTTTCTTT. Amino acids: CAWSAQGYTEAFF.

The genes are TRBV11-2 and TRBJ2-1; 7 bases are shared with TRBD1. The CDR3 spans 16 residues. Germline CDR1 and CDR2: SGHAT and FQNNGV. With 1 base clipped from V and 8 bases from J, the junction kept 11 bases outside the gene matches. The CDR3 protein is CASSLARDRNGHEQFF. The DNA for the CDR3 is TGTGCCAGCAGCTTAGCCCGGGACAGAAACGGCCATGAGCAGTTCTTC.

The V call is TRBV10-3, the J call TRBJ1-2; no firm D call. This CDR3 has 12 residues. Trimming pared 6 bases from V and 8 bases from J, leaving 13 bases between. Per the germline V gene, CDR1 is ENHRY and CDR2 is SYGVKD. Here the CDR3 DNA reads TGTGCCATCAGCCCCACCCTGGAGGGCTACACCTTC. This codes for CAISPTLEGYTF.

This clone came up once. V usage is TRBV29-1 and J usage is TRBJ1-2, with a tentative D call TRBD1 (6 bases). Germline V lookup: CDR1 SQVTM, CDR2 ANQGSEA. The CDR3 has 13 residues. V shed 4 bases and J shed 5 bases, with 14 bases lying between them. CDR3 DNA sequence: TGCAGCGTTGGTGGGGGCGCCGGGTATGGCTACACCTTC. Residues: CSVGGGAGYGYTF.

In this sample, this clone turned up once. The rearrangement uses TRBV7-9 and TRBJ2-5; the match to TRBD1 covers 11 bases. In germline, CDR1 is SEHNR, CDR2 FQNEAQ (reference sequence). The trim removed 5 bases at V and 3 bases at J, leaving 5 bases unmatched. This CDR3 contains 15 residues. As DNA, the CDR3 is TGTGCCAGCAGCCCGTGGACAGGGGGCGAAGAGACCCAGTACTTC. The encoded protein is CASSPWTGGEETQYF.

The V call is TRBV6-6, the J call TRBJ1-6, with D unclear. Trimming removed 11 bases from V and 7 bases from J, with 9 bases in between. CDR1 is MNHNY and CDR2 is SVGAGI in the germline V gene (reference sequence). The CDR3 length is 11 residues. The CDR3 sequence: CAVRENSPLHF. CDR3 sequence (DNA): TGTGCCGTCCGCGAAAATTCACCCCTCCACTTT.

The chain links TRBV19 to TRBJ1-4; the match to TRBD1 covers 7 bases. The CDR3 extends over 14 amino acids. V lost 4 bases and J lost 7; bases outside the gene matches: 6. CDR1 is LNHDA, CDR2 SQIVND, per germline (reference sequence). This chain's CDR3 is CASSTQGLSEKLFF. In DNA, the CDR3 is TGTGCCAGTAGTACACAGGGGTTGAGTGAAAAACTGTTTTTT.

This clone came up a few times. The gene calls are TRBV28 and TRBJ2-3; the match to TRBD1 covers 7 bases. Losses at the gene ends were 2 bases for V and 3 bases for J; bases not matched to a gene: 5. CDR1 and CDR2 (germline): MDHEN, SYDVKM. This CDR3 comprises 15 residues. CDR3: CASSLNTGDTDTQYF. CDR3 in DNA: TGTGCCAGCAGTTTAAATACAGGGGATACAGATACGCAGTATTTT.

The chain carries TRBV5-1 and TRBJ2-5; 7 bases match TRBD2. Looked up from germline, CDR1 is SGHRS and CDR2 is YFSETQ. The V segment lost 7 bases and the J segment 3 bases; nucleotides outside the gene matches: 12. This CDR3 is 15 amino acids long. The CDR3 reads CASCPLLASEETQYF. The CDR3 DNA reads TGCGCCAGCTGCCCCCTACTAGCGTCAGAAGAGACCCAGTACTTC.

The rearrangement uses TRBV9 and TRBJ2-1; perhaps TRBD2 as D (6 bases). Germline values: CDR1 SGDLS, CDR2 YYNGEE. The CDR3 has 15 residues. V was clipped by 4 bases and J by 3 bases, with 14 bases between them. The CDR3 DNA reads TGTGCCAGCAGCACGGCTGGGGGACTCTACAATGAGCAGTTCTTC. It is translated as CASSTAGGLYNEQFF.

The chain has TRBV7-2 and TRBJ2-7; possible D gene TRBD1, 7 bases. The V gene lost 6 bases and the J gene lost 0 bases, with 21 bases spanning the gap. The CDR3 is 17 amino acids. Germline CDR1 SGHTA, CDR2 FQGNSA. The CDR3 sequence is CASRSEGAGQISYEQYF. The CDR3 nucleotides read TGTGCCAGCAGGTCCGAGGGGGCGGGACAGATCTCCTACGAGCAGTACTTC.

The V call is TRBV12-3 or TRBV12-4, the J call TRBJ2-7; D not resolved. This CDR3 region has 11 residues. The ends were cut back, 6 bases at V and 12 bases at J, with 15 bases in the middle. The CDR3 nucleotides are TGTGCCAGCAGCGCCGGGTTCCTCTGGTACTTC. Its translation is CASSAGFLWYF.

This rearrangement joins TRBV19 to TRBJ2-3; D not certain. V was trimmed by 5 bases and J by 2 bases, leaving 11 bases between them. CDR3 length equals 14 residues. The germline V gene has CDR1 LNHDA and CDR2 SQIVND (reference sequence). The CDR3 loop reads CASSERGNTDTQYF. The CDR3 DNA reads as TGTGCCAGTAGTGAACGCGGAAACACAGATACGCAGTATTTT. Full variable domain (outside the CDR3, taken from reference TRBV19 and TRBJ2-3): DGGITQSPKYLFRKEGQNVTLSCEQNLNHDAMYWYRQDPGQGLRLIYYSQIVNDFQKGDIAEGYSVSREKKESFPLTVTSAQKNPTAFYLCASSERGNTDTQYFGPGTRLTVL.

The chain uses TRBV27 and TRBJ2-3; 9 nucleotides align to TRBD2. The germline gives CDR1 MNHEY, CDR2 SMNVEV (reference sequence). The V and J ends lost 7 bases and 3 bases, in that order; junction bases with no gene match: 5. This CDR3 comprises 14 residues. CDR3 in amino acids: CASMAGGITDTQYF. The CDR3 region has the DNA TGTGCCAGCATGGCGGGAGGGATAACAGATACGCAGTATTTT.

The CDR3 sequence: CASSPSDRATGYTF. CDR3 nucleotide sequence: TGTGCCAGCTCACCCTCTGACAGGGCGACTGGCTACACCTTC. The chain is built from TRBV18 and TRBJ1-2; 7 bases match TRBD1. CDR3 size: 14 residues. V lost 3 bases and J lost 7; bases outside the gene matches: 8. Germline CDR1 is KGHSH and CDR2 is LQKENI.

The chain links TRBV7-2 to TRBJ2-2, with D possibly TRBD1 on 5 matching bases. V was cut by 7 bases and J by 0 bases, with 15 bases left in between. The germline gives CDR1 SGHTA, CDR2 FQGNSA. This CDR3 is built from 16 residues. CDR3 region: CASKGSGSSNTGELFF. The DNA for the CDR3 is TGTGCCAGCAAGGGGTCGGGTTCCTCGAACACCGGGGAGCTGTTTTTT.

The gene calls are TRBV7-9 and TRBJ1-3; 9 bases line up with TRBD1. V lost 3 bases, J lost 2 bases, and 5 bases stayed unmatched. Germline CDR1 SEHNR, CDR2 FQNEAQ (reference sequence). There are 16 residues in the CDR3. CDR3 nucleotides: TGTGCCAGCAGCTTGGGACAGGGATCGGCTGGAAACACCATATATTTT. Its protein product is CASSLGQGSAGNTIYF.

CDR3 sequence: CASSQGATGFYGYTF. CDR3 bases: TGCGCCAGCAGCCAAGGAGCGACAGGGTTTTACGGCTACACCTTC. The chain combines TRBV4-3 with TRBJ1-2; 7 bases are a match to TRBD1. The trim removed 1 base at V and 8 bases at J, leaving 10 bases unmatched. Germline V gives CDR1 LGHNA, CDR2 YSLEER. This CDR3 has 15 amino acids.

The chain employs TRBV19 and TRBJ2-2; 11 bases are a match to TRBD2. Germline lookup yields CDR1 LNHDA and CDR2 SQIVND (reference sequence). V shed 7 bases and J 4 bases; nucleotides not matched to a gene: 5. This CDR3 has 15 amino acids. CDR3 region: CASTVSGRGTGELFF. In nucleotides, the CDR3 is TGTGCCAGTACCGTTAGCGGGAGGGGCACCGGGGAGCTGTTTTTT.

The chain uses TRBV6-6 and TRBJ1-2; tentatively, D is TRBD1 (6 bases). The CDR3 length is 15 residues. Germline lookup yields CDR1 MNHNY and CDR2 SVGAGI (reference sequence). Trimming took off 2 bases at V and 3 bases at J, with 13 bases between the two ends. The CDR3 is CASSYQGQVDYGYTF. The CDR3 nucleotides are TGTGCCAGCAGTTACCAGGGGCAGGTGGACTATGGCTACACCTTC.

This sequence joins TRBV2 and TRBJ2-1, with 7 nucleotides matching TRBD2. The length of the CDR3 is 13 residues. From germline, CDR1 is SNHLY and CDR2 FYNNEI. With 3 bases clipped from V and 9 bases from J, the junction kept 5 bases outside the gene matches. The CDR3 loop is CASSETSSGEQFF. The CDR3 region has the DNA TGTGCCAGCAGTGAGACTAGCAGCGGTGAGCAGTTCTTC.

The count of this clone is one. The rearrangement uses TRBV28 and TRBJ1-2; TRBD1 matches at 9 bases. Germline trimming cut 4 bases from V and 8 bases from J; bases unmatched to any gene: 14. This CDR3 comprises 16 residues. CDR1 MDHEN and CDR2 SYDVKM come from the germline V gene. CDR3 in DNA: TGTGCCAGCAGTTCCTTCATAACGGGACAGGGCGAAGGCTACACCTTC. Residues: CASSSFITGQGEGYTF.

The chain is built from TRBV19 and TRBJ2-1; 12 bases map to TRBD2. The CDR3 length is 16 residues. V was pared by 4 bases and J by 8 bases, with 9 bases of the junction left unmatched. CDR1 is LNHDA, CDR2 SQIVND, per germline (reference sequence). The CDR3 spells CASSKTSGSHTDEQFF. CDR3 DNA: TGTGCCAGTAGTAAGACTAGCGGGAGTCATACGGATGAGCAGTTCTTC.